The 3 T cell receptor beta chains below all came from one sample that was sequenced in a study of T-cell reconstitution after alpha-beta-depleted transplantation in children. TCRbeta library construction was performed incorporating unique molecular identifiers. Using its own MiXCR run on the PCR reads, TCRdb lists one record per CDR3 protein. The table includes over 200,000 distinct CDR3 sequences, approximately 10% detected once. The sample was PBMCs, taken before TCRalphabeta/CD19-depleted stem cell transplant. Receptor source: a child younger than two with acute myeloid leukemia, due to receive a stem cell transplant.

This clonotype was found many times. The chain is built from TRBV20-1 and TRBJ1-1; TRBD1 might be the D (6 bases). In germline, CDR1 is DFQATT, CDR2 SNEGSKA (reference sequence). This CDR3 has 18 amino acids. V was cut by 3 bases and J by 1 base, with 24 bases left in between. In nucleotides, the CDR3 is TGCAGTGCTAGGGGGGTAGGAAGTCGGGGGGACAAGAACACTGAAGCTTTCTTT. As protein: CSARGVGSRGDKNTEAFF.

This clonotype was seen repeatedly, ten times or more. V usage is TRBV25-1 and J usage is TRBJ2-1; 10 nucleotides agree with TRBD2. From germline, CDR1 is MGHDK and CDR2 SYGVNS. Trimming took 1 base from V and 5 from J; bases not matched to a gene: 2. The CDR3 contains 15 residues. For the CDR3, the DNA is TGTGCCAGCAGTGAATCTAGCGGGAGACACAATGAGCAGTTCTTC. Residues: CASSESSGRHNEQFF.

This clonotype appeared many times. The chain is built from TRBV10-3 and TRBJ2-7; weak D call: TRBD2 (5 bases). Trimming stripped 5 bases from V and 3 bases from J, with 26 bases between. The CDR3 is made up of 18 amino acids. Germline V gene lookup returns CDR1 ENHRY and CDR2 SYGVKD. The CDR3 loop is CAISQTLGQLGSHYEQYF. The CDR3 nucleotides are TGTGCCATCAGTCAAACCCTGGGTCAGTTGGGGAGTCACTACGAGCAGTACTTC.